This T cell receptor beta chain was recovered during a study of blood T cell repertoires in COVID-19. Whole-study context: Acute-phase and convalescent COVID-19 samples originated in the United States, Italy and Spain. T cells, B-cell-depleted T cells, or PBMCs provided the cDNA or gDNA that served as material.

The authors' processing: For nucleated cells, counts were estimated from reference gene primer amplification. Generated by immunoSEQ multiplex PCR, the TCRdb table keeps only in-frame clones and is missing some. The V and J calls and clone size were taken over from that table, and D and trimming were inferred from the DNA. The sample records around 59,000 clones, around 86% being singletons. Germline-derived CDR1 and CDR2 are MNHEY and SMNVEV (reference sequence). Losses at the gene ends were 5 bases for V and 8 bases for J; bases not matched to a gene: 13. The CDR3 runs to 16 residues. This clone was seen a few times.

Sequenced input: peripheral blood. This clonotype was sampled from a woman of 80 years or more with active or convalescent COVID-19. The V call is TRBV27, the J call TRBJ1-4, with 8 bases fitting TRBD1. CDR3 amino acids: CASSLRPGQVKEKLFF. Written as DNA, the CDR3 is TGTGCCAGCAGTCTGAGGCCGGGACAGGTGAAAGAAAAACTGTTTTTT. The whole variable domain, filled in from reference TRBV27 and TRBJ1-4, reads EAQVTQNPRYLITVTGKKLTVTCSQNMNHEYMSWYRQDPGLGLRQIYYSMNVEVTDKGDVPEGYKVSRKEKRNFPLILESPSPNQTSLYFCASSLRPGQVKEKLFFGSGTQLSVL.